This entry is about one T cell receptor (beta chain). With 1 base removed from V and 2 bases from J, the gap between germline ends came to 9 bases. The germline V gene encodes CDR1 MGHRA and CDR2 YSYEKL. This CDR3 has 15 amino acids. The data stem from a study of blood T cell repertoires in COVID-19. Study overall: Sites in the United States, Italy and Spain provided acute and convalescent COVID-19 samples. T cells, B-cell-depleted T cells, or PBMCs supplied cDNA or gDNA.

Under the authors' procedure: The assay estimated nucleated cells by amplifying reference gene primers. Here immunoSEQ multiplex PCR was the method, and the copy in TCRdb shows in-frame clones only, minus some. V, J and clone size are taken as reported in that table, and D and trimming were inferred from the DNA itself. Counted here are some 300,000 clones, around nine tenths occurring once; the ten biggest clones make up roughly 1.3%. The J gene is TRBJ1-5, the V gene TRBV4-1, with TRBD1 as a possible D gene (5 bases). The material sequenced was peripheral blood. The clonotype comes from an older man with acute or convalescent COVID-19. The chain's CDR3 is CASSQGPGGNQPQHF. DNA of the CDR3: TGCGCCAGCAGCCAAGGACCGGGGGGCAATCAGCCCCAGCATTTT.